Listed below are T cell receptor beta chains from one sample, sequenced in a study of control samples from healthy donors and cancer patients. The protocol was immunoSEQ multiplex PCR, while the TCRdb copy is restricted to in-frame clones and leaves out a portion. The sample shows about 140,000 clones, about 89% of them seen only once. Sequenced: blood. The origin of the receptors is a man aged 18 to 29 in good health. The CDR3 runs from the conserved cysteine through the conserved F or W.

TRBV11-2	CASSFLPGQGTTEAFF
TRBV27	CASTLKSSYNSPLHF
TRBV11-2	CASSLDFSGYIDTEAFF
TRBV6-5	CASSRGGSTDTQYF
TRBV3-1/TRBV3-2	CASSPGQDGRSYTF
TRBV19	CASTRNRGPSNYGYTF
TRBV28	CASSPRGLGLSGNTIYF
TRBV19	CASRLTAANTGELFF
TRBV5-1	CASSLGQGGNQPQHF
TRBV4-2	CASSQALVQGSPAKNIQYF
TRBV28	CASSLTGATEQYF
TRBV5-3	CARSLDRSNQPQHF
TRBV7-9	CASRGGHYGYTF
TRBV21-1	CASSMGWDGAPNGYTF
TRBV27	CASSLSVQAAYEQYF
TRBV5-3	CARSTDSGNQPQHF
TRBV5-4	CASEFWRVLQETQYF
TRBV29-1	CSVGTGWGEKLFF
TRBV9	CASSVLADHNEQFF
TRBV6-1	CASSEAQANSGYGYTF
TRBV15	CATSRGGTSGRITGELFF
TRBV6-1	CASSERDTGNTIYF
TRBV18	CASSPGQVLASPLHF
TRBV9	CASSPRGGVQPQHF
TRBV10-3	CAISETDRGLQFGTEAFF
TRBV7-9	CASSSQETQYF
TRBV24-1	CATPPRMDTHEQYF